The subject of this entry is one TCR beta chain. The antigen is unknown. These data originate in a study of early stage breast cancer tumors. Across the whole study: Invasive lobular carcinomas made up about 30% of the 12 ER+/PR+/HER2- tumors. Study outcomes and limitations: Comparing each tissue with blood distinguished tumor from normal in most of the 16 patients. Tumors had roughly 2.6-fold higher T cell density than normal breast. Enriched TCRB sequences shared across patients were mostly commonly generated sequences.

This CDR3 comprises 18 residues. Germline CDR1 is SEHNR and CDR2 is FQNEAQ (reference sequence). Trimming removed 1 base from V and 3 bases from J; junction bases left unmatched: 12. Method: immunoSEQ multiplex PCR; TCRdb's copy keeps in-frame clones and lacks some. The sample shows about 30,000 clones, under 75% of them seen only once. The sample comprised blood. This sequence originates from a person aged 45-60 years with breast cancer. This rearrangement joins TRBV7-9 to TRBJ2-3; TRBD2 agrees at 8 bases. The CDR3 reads CASSLVREGQFFTDTQYF. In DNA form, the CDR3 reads TGTGCCAGCAGCTTAGTCCGGGAGGGCCAGTTTTTTACAGATACGCAGTATTTT.